This TCR beta chain was identified during a study of T cell repertoires in cytomegalovirus infection. Each CDR3 protein gets one entry after TCRdb re-called the reads with MiXCR. Of some 480,000 distinct CDR3 sequences listed, roughly a third are singletons. Germline loops: CDR1 MNHEY, CDR2 SMNVEV (reference sequence). There are 16 residues in the CDR3. The germline V and J ends were trimmed by 4 bases and 2 bases, with 18 bases remaining between them. This clonotype occurred a few times. The target antigen is unknown. The origin of this receptor is a human donor in good health (CMV status not recorded). Some clones in this sample may be carry-over from other donors' samples. This material consisted of cultured PBMCs, taken from culture after CMV antigen stimulation. The chain has TRBV27 and TRBJ2-7; D may be TRBD2 (5 bases). The CDR3 sequence is CASSSTLGGPTYEQYV. Written as DNA, the CDR3 is TGTGCCAGCAGTTCCACGTTGGGCGGGCCTACCTACGAGCAGTACGTC.